This T cell receptor beta chain was recovered during a study of CD8+ T cells in alopecia areata. Turning to the study itself: Twice a day, 5 to 10 mg of oral tofacitinib was administered to treated patients. Findings and caveats of the study: For lesional scalp, especially alopecia totalis/universalis, clonality was higher than in normal scalp.

Remarks on this clone: Its target is unknown. Germline is not matched at one junction end, which may reflect a read error.

Isolated RNA was reverse transcribed into cDNA used as the sequencing template. Data came from immunoSEQ multiplex PCR; TCRdb stores just in-frame clones and leaves some out. The profile shows approximately 150,000 clones, 80% to 90% of them singletons. Researchers picked out CD4+ and CD8+ T cells from PBMCs by sorting. CDR3 length: 14 amino acids. The germline V gene encodes CDR1 SEHNR and CDR2 FQNEAQ (reference sequence). Sequencing used CD8+ T cells sorted from blood, obtained at week 0. The chain employs TRBV7-9 and TRBJ1-2; D gene uncertain. The source of this sequence is a human donor with alopecia areata. CDR3 region: CASSLGGAPYSYTF. The CDR3 DNA follows: TGTGCCAGCAGCTTGGGAGGCGCGCCCTATAGCTACACCTTC.